This record covers a single T cell receptor (beta chain). Its specific antigen is unknown. The input lacks base qualities; no much larger clone sits a single base away. The germline V gene sets CDR1 to SGDLS and CDR2 to YYNGEE. The CDR3 goes from the cysteine to the phenylalanine over 16 residues. Only the CDR3 portion is preserved as DNA: 48 bases, with reading frame beginning at the first base. The germline V and J ends show losses of 3 bases and 2 bases respectively, and no gene match explains 9 bases of the junction. The cohort comprised 550 to 700 healthy bone marrow donors. All cohort members were sampled while nominally healthy, although unrecorded immune exposures were likely present. The donor was CMV seronegative and belonged to the group of approximately 320 seronegative cohort members. Each donor provided a peripheral blood sample, and peripheral blood mononuclear cells were used for TCR beta sequencing. Genomic DNA was extracted from the blood cell samples with the Qiagen DNeasy Blood Extraction Kit.

The receptor library was made with the immunoSEQ multiplex PCR assay. A mixture of 60 forward primers for TCR Vbeta segments and 13 reverse primers for TCR Jbeta segments was used in the multiplex PCR. Amplification of the CDR3 region of rearranged TCR beta genes was performed with a multiplex PCR assay on genomic DNA. The amplified TCR beta libraries were sequenced on the Illumina HiSeq System as 87-base-pair reads. From the authors' description of their analysis: Across the 500 to 750 repertoires, a later analysis counted some 80 million unique TCR beta chains, 9.5 million to 13 million of which were shared by at least two donors. Raw reads were error-corrected and collapsed into unique sequences with a nearest-neighbor algorithm that merged closely related sequences to remove PCR and sequencing errors. CDR3 sequences were aligned to IMGT reference sequences to assign V, D and J gene segments. For a sequence to be retained, a match of at least six nucleotides was required to both a V gene segment and a J gene segment. A rearrangement was called productive if the CDR3 had no stop codons and remained in frame with V and J, and every other rearrangement was called non-productive. CDR3 was defined according to IMGT convention as the region running from the second conserved V-encoded cysteine to the conserved J-encoded phenylalanine. Sequences without an unambiguous match to a single V gene segment were excluded from the earlier analysis of almost 600 of the donors. An earlier analysis of a few hundred of the donors classified V segments as functional when productive rearrangements were above 56.7% and as segregating when the standard deviation between donors was above 5%. A statistical classification framework was built for diagnosing cytomegalovirus status from the catalog of TCR beta chain sequences. In a later analysis, TCR nucleotide sequences were compared against IMGT/GENE-DB human TR gene sequences so that V and J genes could be assigned. In a later analysis, CDR3 sequences and most-parsimonious VDJ recombination scenarios were assigned using the TCRdist pipeline. In a later analysis, each TCR beta chain was defined by its CDR3 amino acid sequence together with its V-gene family, and reads lacking a unique V-gene family were excluded. In a later analysis, fewer than 600 highly shared, low-generation-probability nucleotide sequences were removed to address suspected cross-contamination and a sequencing artifact. For each public chain, a later analysis derived a clonal expansion index from normalized ranks of inferred template counts within each repertoire. In a later analysis, generation probabilities were computed with a VDJ recombination model fitted to out-of-frame rearrangements, and the resulting probabilities were checked against IGoR. In a later analysis, hypergeometric tests were used to score TCR-TCR, TCR-HLA and TCR-CMV co-occurrence, with a repertoire-size bias correction applied to TCR pairs. In a later analysis, false discovery rates were estimated by permuting HLA or CMV assignments 20 times. In a later analysis, co-occurring TCRs were grouped using DBSCAN, with TCRdist sequence similarity added in when clustering inside HLA-allele-positive subsets. Repertoires with fewer than 30,000 or more than 120,000 public chains were left out of co-occurrence clustering, as were four to six repertoires with anomalous nucleotide sharing. Sourced from immuneACCESS, this table was stored by TCRdb with only in-frame sequences that have V and J called. A share of the clones is absent; for the studies checked, an unresolved V gene accounts for under half, and the remainder has no known explanation. V and J calls and clone size are copied from that table; D and trimming were computed from the DNA. The sample data list some 70,000 clones, and roughly four fifths of these were observed just once. About 1.9% of the sample is in the top ten clones.

This entry is derived from a study of cytomegalovirus exposure and HLA in healthy donors (dated by TCRdb to the late 2010s). Regarding the complete study: In an earlier analysis of fewer than 750 of the donors, 276 Gb of sequence data and some 100 million unique TCR beta sequences from roughly 200 million T cells were reported. An early release that covered 500 to 800 HLA-typed donors contained around 300 gigabases of sequencing data and 85 million to 100 million unique TCR sequences. Of the approximately 400 genotyped donors, over 70% fell in the genetic ancestry cluster associated with self-reported Caucasian donors. The aim of the study was to test whether cataloging public T cell receptors could identify signatures of past pathogen exposure. The T cell repertoires of several hundred subjects were profiled by immunosequencing and related to cytomegalovirus serostatus. Along with the roughly 670-subject first cohort, a separate validation cohort of over 90 different subjects was used. High-throughput TCR immunosequencing, statistical association of individual TCRs with disease status, and machine learning were combined to predict cytomegalovirus infection status. A later analysis re-examined previously published TCR beta repertoires from over 500 donors and added high-resolution HLA genotyping to investigate patterns of TCR occurrence. Rather than using new phenotypic data, the later analysis identified candidate immune exposures from TCR beta sequences and from how often those sequences occurred across donors. To decide whether each TCR beta V gene segment behaved as functional or pseudogenic, an earlier analysis of fewer than 750 of the donors relied on high-throughput TCR beta sequencing. Donor age, sex, ethnicity and CMV serostatus were compiled together with the repertoire data. Genome-wide SNP genotypes for about 60% of the roughly 670 donors were used in a later genetic analysis, which treated that subset as a discovery cohort. All discovery cohort repertoires had been generated using a single sequencing platform. HLA typing covered class I and class II loci at four-digit resolution. Typing coverage varied by locus: roughly 629-640 donors for A, B, C, DRB1 and DQB1; some 520 for DQA1; about 590 for DPA1; approximately 470 for DPB1. Because of strong linkage in the cohort, a few DR-DQ haplotypes were treated as single units for association and clustering. Among about 370 genotyped donors of the cohort, an average of about 240,000 unique TCR beta nucleotide sequences was sequenced per donor, of which 15% to 20% were non-productive. The full study reports these points: For the cohort, immune exposure information was limited to CMV serostatus. The sequencing pipeline was judged likely to have produced a cluster of highly shared sequence variants as a technical artifact. A further reported finding was that TCR beta sequences accurately predicted the HLA-A and HLA-B alleles for most subjects in the first cohort. According to a later genetic analysis, donors in an Asian-associated ancestry cluster had fewer N-insertions in productive TCRs than the approximately 650-donor mean. Because counts were too low, roughly 17 rarely observed V segments, including chromosome 9 orphons, were left out of the earlier analysis of approximately 580 of the donors. According to a later analysis, TCR association rates differed among HLA loci, with DRB1 alleles showing the most associated TCRs and HLA-C alleles showing the fewest. The study listed 150 to 200 TCR beta chains as associated with cytomegalovirus. Several of the top co-occurrence clusters appeared to be linked to parvovirus B19, influenza, CMV and Epstein-Barr virus, according to a later analysis. The classifier was reported to diagnose cytomegalovirus status with high specificity and sensitivity in both the original cohort and the validation cohort. The authors suggested that the approach could potentially be extended to other disease states and immunological phenotypes. An earlier analysis of around 600 of the donors showed that most TCR beta V segments appeared in productive rearrangements either about 90% or about 30% of the time, which broadly matched IMGT annotations. Three of the identified cytomegalovirus-associated TCR beta chains were confirmed in vitro to be specific for cytomegalovirus antigens. Because some donors lacked HLA typing at each locus, the association tests relied only on the typed subset. Strong co-occurrence of HLA alleles, especially DR and DQ, made assigning TCR associations to individual alleles difficult. Presence/absence analyses assumed roughly uniform sequencing depth across donors, an assumption that may not hold. An association between a missense DCLRE1C variant and V-gene and J-gene trimming of TCR beta chains was found in a later genetic analysis and replicated in an independent cohort. In a later analysis, HLA-associated TCR beta chains were found to be more clonally expanded and to have lower generation probabilities than equally common non-associated chains. Only TCR beta chains were sequenced in this cohort, and the absence of alpha or paired-chain data limited detectable features. In a later analysis, most CMV-associated TCR beta chains were found to appear HLA-restricted, with HLA associations seemingly driven largely by CMV exposure. Specific HLA alleles were associated with roughly 16,000 TCR beta sequences at a false discovery rate of 0.05 in a later analysis. Most TCR sequences were seen in very few donors, while some public TCRs were found in many individuals. Linkage disequilibrium might explain the correlated functional status among segregating V segments, but an unknown experimental factor could not be excluded. Some IMGT-functional V segments, including TRBV6-2 and TRBV6-3, could not be distinguished by the 87-base-pair reads and were therefore excluded.

Recombination linked TRBV9 to TRBJ2-3, with TRBD2 matching 7 junction bases. This receptor was identified in a young man in good health and CMV-seronegative. Sequenced: PBMCs. DNA sequence: TGTGCCAGCAGCGATTCGCTAGCGGTCGACACAGATACGCAGTATTTT. It specifies CASSDSLAVDTDTQYF.